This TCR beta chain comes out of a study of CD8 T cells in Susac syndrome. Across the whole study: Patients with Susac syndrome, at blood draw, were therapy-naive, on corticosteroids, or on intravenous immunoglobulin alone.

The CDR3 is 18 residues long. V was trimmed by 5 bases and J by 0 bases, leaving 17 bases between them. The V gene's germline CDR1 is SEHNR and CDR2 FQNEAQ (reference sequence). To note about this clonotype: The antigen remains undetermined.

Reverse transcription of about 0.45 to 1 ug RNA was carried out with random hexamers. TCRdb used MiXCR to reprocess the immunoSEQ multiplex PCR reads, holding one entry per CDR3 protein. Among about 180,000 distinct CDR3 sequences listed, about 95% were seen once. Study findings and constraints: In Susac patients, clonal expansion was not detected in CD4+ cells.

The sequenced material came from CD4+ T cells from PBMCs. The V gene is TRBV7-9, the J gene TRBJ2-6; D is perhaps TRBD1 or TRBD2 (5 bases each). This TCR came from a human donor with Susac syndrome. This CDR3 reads CASSPGTIEGSGANVLTF. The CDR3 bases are TGTGCCAGCAGCCCCGGGACGATCGAGGGCTCTGGGGCCAACGTCCTGACTTTC.